What follows are 29 T cell receptor beta chains derived from one specimen sequenced in a study of graft-versus-host responses after intestinal transplantation. The protocol was immunoSEQ multiplex PCR, while the TCRdb copy is restricted to in-frame clones and leaves out a portion. The data show 12,000 to 15,000 clones, about 27% seen once. The sequences come from alloreactive CD4+ T cells from a mixed lymphocyte reaction culture, collected before intestinal transplant. Subset here: CFSE-low proliferating T cells sorted from approximately 6-day pre-transplant mixed lymphocyte reaction (GvH or HvG direction). These TCRs come from a human patient who received an intestinal transplant.

As DNA, the CDR3 is TGTGCCAGACTACGGACTAGCGGAGTCTACAATGAGCAGTTCTTC. Protein: CARLRTSGVYNEQFF. The V gene is TRBV6-4, the J gene TRBJ2-1; 10 bases match TRBD2. Losses at the gene ends were 9 bases for V and 3 bases for J; bases not matched to a gene: 8. The CDR3 is 15 amino acids. Germline loops: CDR1 MRHNA, CDR2 SNTAGT.

This clone is labeled medium-sized. This chain uses TRBV7-2 with TRBJ2-7; weak D call: TRBD2 (6 bases). V was trimmed by 5 bases and J by 7 bases, leaving 12 bases between them. Looked up from germline, CDR1 is SGHTA and CDR2 is FQGNSA. This CDR3 is built from 12 residues. CDR3 DNA sequence: TGTGCCAGCAGCCTCCGGGCGGGGGAGCAGTACTTC. Translated, it gives CASSLRAGEQYF.

This clone is medium-sized by share. CDR3 nucleotide sequence: TGTGCCAGCAGCTTCTCCGACGCGACGGCTAACTATGGCTACACCTTC. Its translation: CASSFSDATANYGYTF. This chain joins TRBV7-3 and TRBJ1-2; no definite D call. The CDR3 sequence is 16 residues long. CDR1 is SGHTA and CDR2 is FQGTGA in the germline V gene. The germline V and J ends were trimmed by 3 bases and 0 bases, with 14 bases remaining between them.

In this sample, this clone turned up a few times. The chain combines TRBV2 with TRBJ1-1; D perhaps matches TRBD1 (5 bases). With 3 bases removed from V and 9 bases from J, the gap between germline ends came to 14 bases. The CDR3 covers 13 residues. Germline V lookup: CDR1 SNHLY, CDR2 FYNNEI. CDR3 bases: TGTGCCAGCAGTGATCTGGGGGGAAGGCAAGCTTTCTTT. Amino acid sequence: CASSDLGGRQAFF.

Only a few counts were recorded for this clone. The rearrangement uses TRBV6-5 and TRBJ2-7; 8 nucleotides agree with TRBD2. The trim removed 2 bases at V and 2 bases at J, leaving 2 bases unmatched. Germline values: CDR1 MNHEY, CDR2 SVGAGI. The CDR3 length is 14 residues. As DNA, the CDR3 is TGTGCCAGCAGTTACGTGGGACTAGCCTACGAGCAGTACTTC. Encoded protein: CASSYVGLAYEQYF.

This clone occurred once. The chain employs TRBV27 and TRBJ2-7, with D perhaps assigned TRBD1 or TRBD2 (6 bases each). The V end was cut by 6 bases, the J end by 7 bases, with 13 bases between. CDR3 length: 12 amino acids. Germline CDR1 and CDR2: MNHEY and SMNVEV (reference sequence). In DNA form, the CDR3 reads TGTGCCAGCAGGGGGGGCCGCGGGGAGCAGTACTTC. Translated, it gives CASRGGRGEQYF.

J is TRBJ1-1 and V is TRBV6-6; TRBD1 matches at 7 bases. Looked up from germline, CDR1 is MNHNY and CDR2 is SVGAGI (reference sequence). Losses at the gene ends were 5 bases for V and 3 bases for J; bases not matched to a gene: 3. CDR3 length: 13 amino acids. CDR3 loop: CASSRQGYTEAFF. The CDR3 DNA reads as TGTGCCAGCAGTAGACAGGGTTACACTGAAGCTTTCTTT.

V and J are TRBV6-1 and TRBJ2-1, with D hard to call. The CDR3 contains 11 residues. Trimming took 6 bases from V and 5 from J, leaving 5 bases between them. Germline V lookup: CDR1 MNHNS, CDR2 SASEGT. The CDR3 nucleotides read TGTGCCAGCAGCTACAACAATGAGCAGTTCTTC. Translation: CASSYNNEQFF.

The table lists this clone with a few counts. The V call is TRBV27, the J call TRBJ2-7; D gene uncertain. V was trimmed by 5 bases and J by 4 bases, leaving 6 bases between them. Germline V gene sequence: CDR1 MNHEY, CDR2 SMNVEV (reference sequence). This CDR3 region has 11 residues. This CDR3 is CASSTKYEQYF. CDR3 coding DNA: TGTGCCAGCAGTACAAAATACGAGCAGTACTTC.

This clone was detected a few times. This chain connects TRBV5-1 to TRBJ2-7, with TRBD2 identical over 11 bases. The length of the CDR3 is 15 residues. The J segment lost 2 bases and the V segment lost 0 bases, leaving 1 base of the junction unmatched. CDR1 is SGHRS and CDR2 is YFSETQ in the germline V gene. The CDR3 DNA is TGCGCCAGCAGCTTGGTGACTAGCGGGGCCTACGAGCAGTACTTC. This translates into CASSLVTSGAYEQYF. The entire variable domain, with the rest obtained from reference TRBV5-1 and TRBJ2-7, is as follows: KAGVTQTPRYLIKTRGQQVTLSCSPISGHRSVSWYQQTPGQGLQFLFEYFSETQRNKGNFPGRFSGRQFSNSRSEMNVSTLELGDSALYLCASSLVTSGAYEQYFGPGTRLTVT.

In its sample, this clone was seen once. The J gene is TRBJ2-7, the V gene TRBV27, with D tentatively TRBD1 (5 bases). The CDR3 totals 15 residues. Trimming stripped 0 bases from V and 2 bases from J, with 11 bases between. Germline CDR1 reads MNHEY; CDR2 reads SMNVEV (reference sequence). CDR3 amino acids: CASSLSRTRTYEQYF. Written as DNA, the CDR3 is TGTGCCAGCAGTTTATCCCGGACAAGAACCTACGAGCAGTACTTC.

This clone was counted a few times. V gene TRBV9 combines with J gene TRBJ2-7; 8 bases fit TRBD1. The V and J ends lost 6 bases and 2 bases, in that order; junction bases with no gene match: 7. Germline V gene data show CDR1 as SGDLS and CDR2 as YYNGEE. This CDR3 has 14 residues. CDR3 bases: TGTGCCAGCACCCGGACAGGGACCACCTACGAGCAGTACTTC. It yields the protein CASTRTGTTYEQYF.

This clone was observed a handful of times. V usage is TRBV11-3 and J usage is TRBJ2-1, with 10 bases lining up with TRBD2. Trimming took 0 bases from V and 7 from J; bases not matched to a gene: 6. The CDR3 length is 16 residues. Looked up from germline, CDR1 is SGHNT and CDR2 is YENEEA. The CDR3 region has the DNA TGTGCCAGCAGCTTAGACCCTAGCGGGAGATTTAATGAGCAGTTCTTC. Protein: CASSLDPSGRFNEQFF.

This clone has a handful of counts. The chain combines TRBV7-8 with TRBJ1-5; 10 nucleotides align to TRBD1. Germline CDR1 and CDR2: SGHVS and FQNEAQ. V shed 5 bases and J 4 bases; nucleotides not matched to a gene: 11. The CDR3 spans 17 residues. In nucleotides, the CDR3 is TGTGCCAGCAGCCACCATGGAGACAGGGGGCTGAATCAGCCCCAGCATTTT. Translation: CASSHHGDRGLNQPQHF. Complete variable domain (other parts from reference TRBV7-8 and TRBJ1-5): GAGVSQSPRYKVAKRGQDVALRCDPISGHVSLFWYQQALGQGPEFLTYFQNEAQLDKSGLPSDRFFAERPEGSVSTLKIQRTQQEDSAVYLCASSHHGDRGLNQPQHFGDGTRLSIL.

A word on this clone: Sequence at one end of the junction differs from germline and may be a read error. The gene calls are TRBV6-1 and TRBJ2-3, with TRBD2 identical over 10 bases. Germline V gene sequence: CDR1 MNHNS, CDR2 SASEGT. There are 17 residues in the CDR3. CDR3 sequence: CAISEGRAGGPTDTQYF. CDR3 DNA sequence: TGTGCCATCAGTGAGGGTCGAGCGGGAGGGCCCACAGATACGCAGTATTTT.

This clone was observed a few times. The DNA for the CDR3 is TGTGCCTGGAACGGAGGAAACACCATATATTTT. This codes for CAWNGGNTIYF. The V gene is TRBV30, the J gene TRBJ1-3; D not resolved. Germline CDR1 and CDR2: GTSNPN and SVGIG (reference sequence). The germline V and J ends were trimmed by 4 bases and 4 bases, with 5 bases remaining between them. This CDR3 comprises 11 residues.

The chain couples TRBV5-4 to TRBJ1-1, with D unresolved. Germline V gene sequence: CDR1 SGHNT, CDR2 YYREEE (reference sequence). The CDR3 length is 12 residues. Trimming cost V 4 bases and J 7 bases, with 11 bases left between them. For the CDR3, the DNA is TGTGCCAGCAGCCTCCAGAGGTTTGAAGCTTTCTTT. Protein sequence: CASSLQRFEAFF.

In its sample, this clone was seen a few times. The chain employs TRBV18 and TRBJ2-7; D ambiguous. The CDR3 loop spans 12 amino acids. Trimming shortened V by 6 bases and J by 1 base, and 7 bases separated the two germline ends. Germline loops: CDR1 KGHSH, CDR2 LQKENI. The CDR3 sequence: CASSPGSYEQYF. The CDR3 nucleotides read TGTGCCAGCTCCCCCGGGTCCTACGAGCAGTACTTC.

With respect to this clone: Other DNA sequences from this sample encode an identical CDR3 as well. V is TRBV9 and J is TRBJ2-1; possibly TRBD2 for D (6 bases). Germline V gives CDR1 SGDLS, CDR2 YYNGEE. The CDR3 totals 17 residues. V lost 2 bases to trimming and J lost 5 bases, with 20 bases between them. The CDR3 DNA is TGTGCCAGCAGCGTCACCTACGGGGGATTAGCGGACAATGAGCAGTTCTTC. It specifies CASSVTYGGLADNEQFF.

By sample fraction, this clone is medium-sized (0.01 to 0.1%). The chain combines TRBV9 with TRBJ2-3; D is possibly TRBD1 or TRBD2 (5 bases each). Germline V lookup: CDR1 SGDLS, CDR2 YYNGEE. CDR3 length equals 15 residues. V dropped 0 bases and J dropped 2 bases, with 10 bases sitting between them. The CDR3 here is CASSVVPGPTDTQYF. Here the CDR3 DNA reads TGTGCCAGCAGCGTAGTTCCGGGGCCCACAGATACGCAGTATTTT.

The CDR3 DNA reads as TGTGCCAGCAGGACCGGGACAGGAAACTACGAGCAGTACTTC. Residues: CASRTGTGNYEQYF. The chain combines TRBV6-1 with TRBJ2-7; 8 positions match TRBD1. Germline CDR1 reads MNHNS; CDR2 reads SASEGT. The trim removed 6 bases at V and 3 bases at J, leaving 7 bases unmatched. This CDR3 has 14 residues.

The gene calls are TRBV5-4 and TRBJ2-7; 9 nucleotides line up with TRBD1. This CDR3 is built from 15 residues. The germline V gene encodes CDR1 SGHNT and CDR2 YYREEE (reference sequence). V trimming: 0 bases; J trimming: 4 bases; junction bases outside the gene matches: 5. CDR3 DNA sequence: TGTGCCAGCAGCTTGGAGGGGACAGGGATTTACGAGCAGTACTTC. Its protein product is CASSLEGTGIYEQYF.

The chain recombines TRBV21-1 with TRBJ2-5; the table's D call, TRBD2, was not checked against the DNA. TRBV21-1 corresponds to a pseudogene. The CDR3 is made up of 15 amino acids. The CDR3 nucleotides read TGTGCCAGCGAATCTCATGGTCGGGTGGCCGAGACCCAGTACTTC. Its translation: CASESHGRVAETQYF.

This clone was counted only a few times. This chain uses TRBV7-8 with TRBJ2-7; 8 bases map to TRBD2. Trimming removed 5 bases from V and 2 bases from J; junction bases left unmatched: 5. The CDR3 covers 14 residues. Per germline, CDR1 SGHVS and CDR2 FQNEAQ. The CDR3 loop reads CASSLLAGPYEQYF. CDR3 bases: TGTGCCAGCAGCCTCCTAGCGGGCCCCTACGAGCAGTACTTC. The full variable domain, its missing parts supplied by reference TRBV7-8 and TRBJ2-7, is GAGVSQSPRYKVAKRGQDVALRCDPISGHVSLFWYQQALGQGPEFLTYFQNEAQLDKSGLPSDRFFAERPEGSVSTLKIQRTQQEDSAVYLCASSLLAGPYEQYFGPGTRLTVT.

J is TRBJ2-7 and V is TRBV29-1; D possibly corresponds to TRBD2 (6 bases). V was trimmed by 6 bases and J by 0 bases, leaving 6 bases between them. The CDR3 runs to 11 residues. From germline, CDR1 is SQVTM and CDR2 ANQGSEA. CDR3 sequence: CSVGGSYEQYF. Here the CDR3 DNA reads TGCAGCGTGGGAGGCTCCTACGAGCAGTACTTC.

This clone was detected a few times. This clone may be a read error of a much larger clone one base away. The rearrangement uses TRBV5-3 and TRBJ2-3; TRBD2 is a possible D gene (6 bases). TRBV5-3 is assigned to the ORF class and has an uncertain function. V was trimmed by 3 bases and J by 8 bases, leaving 10 bases between them. The CDR3 length is 12 residues. This chain's CDR3 is CARSSTRSTQYF. The CDR3, as DNA: TGTGCCAGAAGCTCGACTAGAAGTACGCAGTATTTT.

The chain has TRBV18 and TRBJ1-5; D not resolved. Germline V gene sequence: CDR1 KGHSH, CDR2 LQKENI. V was pared by 8 bases and J by 5 bases, with 4 bases between. The CDR3 has 10 residues. CDR3 sequence (DNA): TGTGCCAGCACTGATCAGCCCCAGCATTTT. Residues: CASTDQPQHF.

This clone was recorded a few times. The CDR3 region is CASSRPERQGFF. For the CDR3, the DNA is TGTGCCAGCAGCCGTCCAGAGAGACAGGGATTCTTC. The rearrangement links TRBV7-8 to TRBJ2-1; 7 bases align to TRBD1. CDR3 length equals 12 residues. Germline loops: CDR1 SGHVS, CDR2 FQNEAQ. V lost 5 bases, J lost 16 bases, and 11 bases stayed unmatched. Complete variable domain (other parts from reference TRBV7-8 and TRBJ2-1): GAGVSQSPRYKVAKRGQDVALRCDPISGHVSLFWYQQALGQGPEFLTYFQNEAQLDKSGLPSDRFFAERPEGSVSTLKIQRTQQEDSAVYLCASSRPERQGFFGPGTRLTVL.

The chain uses TRBV9 and TRBJ1-1; D is ambiguous. Trimming removed 4 bases at V and 0 bases at J, with 13 bases between. This CDR3 is built from 15 residues. Looked up from germline, CDR1 is SGDLS and CDR2 is YYNGEE. The CDR3 DNA is TGTGCCAGCAGCTACCGGACGGGAATGAACACTGAAGCTTTCTTT. Its protein is CASSYRTGMNTEAFF.